These 17 T cell receptor beta chains came from one sample sequenced in a study of blood T cell repertoires in COVID-19. The repertoire was sequenced with immunoSEQ multiplex PCR; TCRdb's copy has only in-frame clones and lacks some. The sample records some 200,000 clones, 80% to 90% being singletons. Sequenced material: PBMCs or T cells enriched from blood (not recorded which). These receptors were taken from a woman between 18 and 29 years old in a cohort exposed to, infected with or recovered from COVID-19 (not recorded which).

The chain recombines TRBV28 with TRBJ1-2; weak D call: TRBD1 (5 bases). The V and J ends lost 4 bases and 14 bases respectively, with 11 bases between them. CDR3 length: 10 amino acids. Germline CDR1 and CDR2: MDHEN and SYDVKM. The CDR3 reads CASSWTDITF. In nucleotides, the CDR3 is TGTGCCAGCAGTTGGACGGACATAACCTTC.

This clone was observed a handful of times. The chain recombines TRBV19 with TRBJ1-2; D is possibly TRBD1 (6 bases). Trimming pared 4 bases from V and 2 bases from J, leaving 14 bases between. Germline CDR1 reads LNHDA; CDR2 reads SQIVND (reference sequence). The CDR3 length is 15 residues. The CDR3 here is CASSSQGGGNYGYTF. CDR3 DNA: TGTGCCAGTAGTAGTCAAGGGGGTGGGAACTATGGCTACACCTTC.

The V gene is TRBV9, the J gene TRBJ2-1; D unclear. The CDR3 consists of 12 residues. The germline V gene encodes CDR1 SGDLS and CDR2 YYNGEE. The V end was cut by 4 bases, the J end by 9 bases, with 11 bases between. CDR3 coding DNA: TGTGCCAGCAGCCTCGACTTCTCTGAGCAGTTCTTC. Residues: CASSLDFSEQFF. Using reference TRBV9 and TRBJ2-1 for the parts outside the CDR3, the full variable domain is DSGVTQTPKHLITATGQRVTLRCSPRSGDLSVYWYQQSLDQGLQFLIQYYNGEERAKGNILERFSAQQFPDLHSELNLSSLELGDSALYFCASSLDFSEQFFGPGTRLTVL.

The genes are TRBV11-3 and TRBJ1-2; tentatively, D is TRBD1 (5 bases). The CDR3 totals 14 residues. Trimming removed 0 bases at V and 8 bases at J, with 13 bases between. Germline V gene sequence: CDR1 SGHNT, CDR2 YENEEA. As DNA, the CDR3 is TGTGCCAGCAGCTTAGATTTGCGCGGACACGGCTACACCTTC. This sequence encodes CASSLDLRGHGYTF.

This sequence joins TRBV6-1 and TRBJ1-4; D is possibly TRBD1 (5 bases). The CDR3 is 15 residues long. Deletions cut 1 base from V and 6 bases from J, with 12 bases between. Germline assignment: CDR1 MNHNS and CDR2 SASEGT. CDR3 loop: CASSEGGGIDEKLFF. The CDR3 DNA is TGTGCCAGCAGTGAAGGCGGGGGGATCGATGAAAAACTGTTTTTT.

The chain carries TRBV27 and TRBJ1-4, with D possibly being TRBD1 (5 bases). The V end lost 5 bases, the J end lost 5 bases, and 15 bases lay between the germline ends. The germline V gene encodes CDR1 MNHEY and CDR2 SMNVEV (reference sequence). This CDR3 spans 15 amino acids. The CDR3 loop is CASSPQTALNEKLFF. The CDR3 DNA reads TGTGCCAGCAGTCCCCAGACAGCTCTCAATGAAAAACTGTTTTTT. The variable domain in full, completed from reference TRBV27 and TRBJ1-4, reads EAQVTQNPRYLITVTGKKLTVTCSQNMNHEYMSWYRQDPGLGLRQIYYSMNVEVTDKGDVPEGYKVSRKEKRNFPLILESPSPNQTSLYFCASSPQTALNEKLFFGSGTQLSVL.

The CDR3 is CASTLGAAQETQYF. The CDR3 coding sequence is TGTGCCAGCACCCTGGGGGCGGCACAAGAGACCCAGTACTTC. The V and J genes are TRBV3-1 (or the pseudogene TRBV3-2) and TRBJ2-5, with TRBD1 as a possible D gene (6 bases). The CDR3 runs to 14 residues. The germline V gene has CDR1 LGHDT and CDR2 YNNKEL (reference sequence). V shed 7 bases and J shed 2 bases, with 14 bases lying between them.

V is TRBV3-1 (or the pseudogene TRBV3-2) and J is TRBJ1-5, with D maybe TRBD1 (5 bases). CDR3 length: 13 residues. CDR1 is LGHDT and CDR2 is YNNKEL in the germline V gene (reference sequence). Trimming removed 4 bases from V and 12 bases from J, with 16 bases in between. The chain's CDR3 is CASSPQGRAHQHF. CDR3 coding DNA: TGTGCCAGCAGCCCCCAAGGCAGGGCCCACCAGCATTTT.

The genes are TRBV5-6 and TRBJ1-1, with 8 bases fitting TRBD1. This CDR3 is 15 amino acids long. V trimming: 4 bases; J trimming: 8 bases; junction bases outside the gene matches: 13. The V gene's germline CDR1 is SGHDT and CDR2 YYEEEE. The CDR3 reads CASSADVTGAGEAFF. CDR3 coding DNA: TGTGCCAGCAGCGCTGATGTGACAGGGGCGGGCGAAGCTTTCTTT.

This clone was counted a few times. The chain recombines TRBV5-1 with TRBJ1-5; no clear D. Trimming removed 3 bases from V and 7 bases from J, with 17 bases in between. CDR1 is SGHRS, CDR2 YFSETQ, per germline. The CDR3 length is 15 residues. CDR3 sequence reads: CASSSFGGDGQPQHF. In DNA, the CDR3 is TGCGCCAGCAGCTCCTTCGGCGGGGATGGACAGCCCCAGCATTTT. The whole variable domain, filled in from reference TRBV5-1 and TRBJ1-5, reads KAGVTQTPRYLIKTRGQQVTLSCSPISGHRSVSWYQQTPGQGLQFLFEYFSETQRNKGNFPGRFSGRQFSNSRSEMNVSTLELGDSALYLCASSSFGGDGQPQHFGDGTRLSIL.

The chain employs TRBV5-1 and TRBJ1-2; the D gene is possibly TRBD1 (6 bases). Trimming cost V 3 bases and J 3 bases, with 21 bases left between them. The germline V gene has CDR1 SGHRS and CDR2 YFSETQ. This CDR3 spans 17 amino acids. As DNA, the CDR3 is TGCGCCAGCAGCTCCCGGGGGGCACTTAAAAACCACTATGGCTACACCTTC. Translation: CASSSRGALKNHYGYTF. Looking up the rest from reference TRBV5-1 and TRBJ1-2 gives the full variable domain: KAGVTQTPRYLIKTRGQQVTLSCSPISGHRSVSWYQQTPGQGLQFLFEYFSETQRNKGNFPGRFSGRQFSNSRSEMNVSTLELGDSALYLCASSSRGALKNHYGYTFGSGTRLTVV.

The gene calls are TRBV6-5 and TRBJ1-2; tentatively, D is TRBD1 (6 bases). Per germline, CDR1 MNHEY and CDR2 SVGAGI. Trimming shortened V by 5 bases and J by 6 bases, and 16 bases separated the two germline ends. This CDR3 contains 14 residues. The CDR3 sequence is CASSTRGQRHGYTF. The CDR3 DNA sequence: TGTGCCAGCAGTACCAGGGGCCAGCGCCATGGCTACACCTTC.

The chain carries TRBV7-8 and TRBJ2-7, with D hard to call. The CDR3 is made up of 15 amino acids. Trimming left V 1 base short and J 7 bases short, with 17 bases between. CDR1 is SGHVS, CDR2 FQNEAQ, per germline. For the CDR3, the DNA is TGTGCCAGCAGCTTAGGCGGCCCGTTGGCTGGGGAGCAGTACTTC. Translation: CASSLGGPLAGEQYF. Looking up the rest from reference TRBV7-8 and TRBJ2-7 gives the full variable domain: GAGVSQSPRYKVAKRGQDVALRCDPISGHVSLFWYQQALGQGPEFLTYFQNEAQLDKSGLPSDRFFAERPEGSVSTLKIQRTQQEDSAVYLCASSLGGPLAGEQYFGPGTRLTVT.

The gene calls are TRBV5-1 and TRBJ1-6; D is possibly TRBD1 (5 bases). This CDR3 has 16 residues. V lost 0 bases and J lost 5, with 12 bases in between. Germline V CDR1 and CDR2: SGHRS, YFSETQ. CDR3 coding DNA: TGCGCCAGCAGCTTGGATGCAGGGTGGGATAATTCACCCCTCCACTTT. This sequence encodes CASSLDAGWDNSPLHF.

The J gene is TRBJ1-1, the V gene TRBV25-1; D perhaps matches TRBD1 (6 bases). CDR1 and CDR2 from the germline V gene are MGHDK and SYGVNS. This CDR3 has 13 residues. Trimming pared 8 bases from V and 1 base from J, leaving 11 bases between. The CDR3 loop is CASLQGSNTEAFF. The CDR3, as DNA: TGTGCCAGCTTACAGGGATCGAACACTGAAGCTTTCTTT.

The rearrangement uses TRBV3-1 (or the pseudogene TRBV3-2) and TRBJ2-1; D remains unclear. V lost 1 base and J lost 4, with 14 bases in between. From germline, CDR1 is LGHDT and CDR2 YNNKEL (reference sequence). This CDR3 spans 16 amino acids. The CDR3 sequence is CASSQGLTTPYNEQFF. DNA of the CDR3: TGTGCCAGCAGCCAAGGTCTAACTACCCCTTACAATGAGCAGTTCTTC.

CDR3 nucleotides: TGTGCCAGCCAGCGGGGGCTTCAAGAGACCCAGTACTTC. As protein: CASQRGLQETQYF. The rearrangement links TRBV11-2 to TRBJ2-5; 8 positions match TRBD2. This CDR3 has 13 amino acids. V lost 8 bases to trimming and J lost 2 bases; unmatched junction nucleotides: 4. The germline CDR1 and CDR2 sequences are SGHAT and FQNNGV.